What follows are 17 T cell receptor beta chains derived from one specimen sequenced in a study of Tregs in tolerant kidney transplant recipients. Produced via immunoSEQ multiplex PCR; TCRdb's table is partial and in-frame only. This table has tens of thousands of clones, over 85% appearing once. Material: CD4+ T cells from blood, obtained before the transplant. Receptors were obtained from a human donor who received a combined kidney and bone marrow transplant.

About this clone: The junction departs from the called germline gene at one end, perhaps through a read error. Other DNA sequences in this sample translate to the same CDR3. This chain links TRBV28 with TRBJ1-6; 7 nucleotides match TRBD1. CDR1 is MDHEN, CDR2 SYDVKM, per germline. This CDR3 comprises 15 residues. CDR3 residues: CASSHRGQTNSPLHF. CDR3 coding DNA: TGTGCCAGCAGTCACAGGGGTCAAACGAATTCCCCCCTCCACTTT.

The V gene is TRBV18, the J gene TRBJ2-7; TRBD1 agrees at 9 bases. The V gene end was trimmed by 2 bases and the J gene end by 3 bases; junction bases not matched to a gene: 2. The CDR3 runs 14 residues. CDR1 is KGHSH and CDR2 is LQKENI in the germline V gene. The CDR3 bases are TGTGCCAGCTCACCAGGACAGGGGCTCTACGAGCAGTACTTC. As protein: CASSPGQGLYEQYF.

This rearrangement joins TRBV6-1 to TRBJ2-7; the match to TRBD2 covers 12 bases. This CDR3 has 15 amino acids. Germline CDR1 reads MNHNS; CDR2 reads SASEGT. The V and J ends lost 2 bases and 6 bases, in that order; junction bases with no gene match: 5. CDR3 in amino acids: CASSELAGGPGEQYF. The CDR3 nucleotides are TGTGCCAGCAGTGAACTAGCGGGAGGGCCGGGCGAGCAGTACTTC.

This clone was counted a single time. The CDR3 spells CASTNRTMDGNYGYTF. The CDR3 DNA sequence: TGTGCCAGCACCAACCGGACAATGGACGGAAACTATGGCTACACCTTC. This chain connects TRBV7-2 to TRBJ1-2; a possible D gene is TRBD1 (5 bases). The V and J ends lost 7 bases and 2 bases respectively, with 20 bases between them. Looked up from germline, CDR1 is SGHTA and CDR2 is FQGNSA. The CDR3 contains 16 residues.

Only one count was recorded for this clone. J is TRBJ1-5 and V is TRBV6-5; tentatively, D is TRBD1 (5 bases). This CDR3 contains 15 residues. V shed 6 bases and J shed 6 bases, with 18 bases lying between them. The germline V gene has CDR1 MNHEY and CDR2 SVGAGI. Here the CDR3 DNA reads TGTGCCAGCAGCTTCGGCCAGGGCGGAAGTCAGCCCCAGCATTTT. Its translation: CASSFGQGGSQPQHF.

The genes are TRBV18 and TRBJ2-2, with 8 bases aligning to TRBD2. Germline V CDR1 and CDR2: KGHSH, LQKENI. J lost 2 bases, V lost 9 bases, and 8 bases had no gene match. The CDR3 is 15 residues long. The CDR3 region is CASTTSGLNTGELFF. The CDR3 DNA follows: TGTGCCAGTACAACTAGCGGACTTAACACCGGGGAGCTGTTTTTT.

This clone came up a few times. V is TRBV10-3 and J is TRBJ2-7; TRBD1 matches at 7 bases. Germline V gene data show CDR1 as ENHRY and CDR2 as SYGVKD. The length of the CDR3 is 13 residues. V lost 7 bases and J lost 0; bases outside the gene matches: 3. The CDR3 sequence is CAIKTGSSYEQYF. As DNA, the CDR3 is TGTGCCATCAAGACAGGGAGCTCCTACGAGCAGTACTTC.

The chain uses TRBV30 and TRBJ2-1, with 7 bases matching TRBD2. The CDR3 totals 13 residues. Germline trimming cut 8 bases from V and 7 bases from J; bases unmatched to any gene: 11. Germline CDR1 and CDR2: GTSNPN and SVGIG (reference sequence). The CDR3 loop reads CAQSEGRGNEQFF. CDR3 coding DNA: TGTGCCCAGTCCGAGGGGAGGGGAAATGAGCAGTTCTTC.

The gene calls are TRBV5-4 and TRBJ2-1, with D possibly TRBD2 on 6 matching bases. The CDR3 sequence is 16 residues long. Germline V gene data show CDR1 as SGHNT and CDR2 as YYREEE (reference sequence). The ends were cut back, 2 bases at V and 1 base at J, with 13 bases in the middle. The CDR3 nucleotides read TGTGCCAGCAGCTTCACCGGGACTCTTTCCTACAATGAGCAGTTCTTC. Its protein product is CASSFTGTLSYNEQFF.

The gene calls are TRBV11-3 and TRBJ2-7, with 10 nucleotides matching TRBD2. Germline V gene data show CDR1 as SGHNT and CDR2 as YENEEA. After removal of 0 bases from V and 4 bases from J, the junction contained 6 bases not matched to a gene. CDR3 length: 16 amino acids. CDR3 amino acids: CASSLDPSGSQYEQYF. In DNA form, the CDR3 reads TGTGCCAGCAGCTTAGATCCTAGCGGGAGTCAATACGAGCAGTACTTC.

The gene calls are TRBV5-1 and TRBJ1-2, with D hard to call. In germline, CDR1 is SGHRS, CDR2 YFSETQ. The CDR3 sequence is 13 residues long. Trimming stripped 0 bases from V and 6 bases from J, with 9 bases between. This CDR3 reads CASSLGYGDGYTF. CDR3 in DNA: TGCGCCAGCAGCTTGGGGTACGGGGATGGCTACACCTTC.

The rearrangement links TRBV7-2 to TRBJ2-7; 12 bases agree with TRBD2. Germline V gene sequence: CDR1 SGHTA, CDR2 FQGNSA. With 5 bases clipped from V and 7 bases from J, the junction kept 6 bases outside the gene matches. This CDR3 is built from 14 residues. CDR3 sequence reads: CASSRTSGNGEQYF. The CDR3, as DNA: TGTGCCAGCAGCAGGACTAGCGGGAATGGAGAGCAGTACTTC.

The sample holds one count of this clone. This chain joins TRBV5-6 and TRBJ1-6; 8 bases match TRBD1. The CDR3 covers 16 residues. The V gene end was trimmed by 3 bases and the J gene end by 8 bases; junction bases not matched to a gene: 10. Germline values: CDR1 SGHDT, CDR2 YYEEEE. This chain's CDR3 is CASSSYLDRGDSPLHF. The CDR3 region has the DNA TGTGCCAGCAGCTCCTATTTAGACAGGGGAGATTCACCCCTCCACTTT. Combining the CDR3 with reference TRBV5-6 and TRBJ1-6 gives the whole variable domain DAGVTQSPTHLIKTRGQQVTLRCSPKSGHDTVSWYQQALGQGPQFIFQYYEEEERQRGNFPDRFSGHQFPNYSSELNVNALLLGDSALYLCASSSYLDRGDSPLHFGNGTRLTVT.

This chain connects TRBV5-1 to TRBJ1-4, with 7 bases fitting TRBD1. The V gene end was trimmed by 3 bases and the J gene end by 8 bases; junction bases not matched to a gene: 10. CDR1 is SGHRS and CDR2 is YFSETQ in the germline V gene. This CDR3 contains 15 residues. CDR3 bases: TGCGCCAGCAGCTCGGGACAGCAGAGAAGAGAAAAACTGTTTTTT. This encodes CASSSGQQRREKLFF. The full variable domain, in which reference TRBV5-1 and TRBJ1-4 provide the parts outside the CDR3, is KAGVTQTPRYLIKTRGQQVTLSCSPISGHRSVSWYQQTPGQGLQFLFEYFSETQRNKGNFPGRFSGRQFSNSRSEMNVSTLELGDSALYLCASSSGQQRREKLFFGSGTQLSVL.

CDR3 protein: CASSSRDRWINEQFF. Here the CDR3 DNA reads TGTGCCAGCAGCTCCCGGGACAGGTGGATCAATGAGCAGTTCTTC. The chain combines TRBV11-3 with TRBJ2-1; 8 bases align to TRBD1. The germline V gene has CDR1 SGHNT and CDR2 YENEEA. The ends lost 4 bases at V and 6 bases at J; junction bases unmatched: 8. The CDR3 is 15 amino acids.

This chain joins TRBV5-1 and TRBJ2-1, with TRBD2 identical over 9 bases. CDR1 and CDR2 (germline): SGHRS, YFSETQ. Trimming took 3 bases from V and 0 from J; bases not matched to a gene: 4. The CDR3 is 16 amino acids. The CDR3 DNA follows: TGCGCCAGCAGCTACCTTAGCGGGAGCTCCTACAATGAGCAGTTCTTC. It translates to CASSYLSGSSYNEQFF.

This chain connects TRBV19 to TRBJ2-5, with 12 bases that match TRBD1. Per the germline V gene, CDR1 is LNHDA and CDR2 is SQIVND (reference sequence). The V and J ends lost 5 bases and 4 bases, in that order; junction bases with no gene match: 8. This CDR3 spans 16 amino acids. In nucleotides, the CDR3 is TGTGCCAGTAGTCTCCTGGGGACAGGGGGCCGAGAGACCCAGTACTTC. Its translation is CASSLLGTGGRETQYF. Together with reference TRBV19 and TRBJ2-5, the CDR3 gives the full variable domain: DGGITQSPKYLFRKEGQNVTLSCEQNLNHDAMYWYRQDPGQGLRLIYYSQIVNDFQKGDIAEGYSVSREKKESFPLTVTSAQKNPTAFYLCASSLLGTGGRETQYFGPGTRLLVL.